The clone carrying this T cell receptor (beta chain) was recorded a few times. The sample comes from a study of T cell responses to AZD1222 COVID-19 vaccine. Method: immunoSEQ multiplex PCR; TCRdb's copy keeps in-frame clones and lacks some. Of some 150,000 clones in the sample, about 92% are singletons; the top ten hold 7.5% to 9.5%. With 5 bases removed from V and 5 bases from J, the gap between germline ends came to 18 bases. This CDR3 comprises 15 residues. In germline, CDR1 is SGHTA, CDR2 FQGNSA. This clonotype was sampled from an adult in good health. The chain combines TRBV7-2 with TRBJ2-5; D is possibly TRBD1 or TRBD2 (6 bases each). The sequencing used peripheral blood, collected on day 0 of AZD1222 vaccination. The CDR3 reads CASSPRGRRGETQYF. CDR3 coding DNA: TGTGCCAGCAGCCCCCGGGGCAGGAGGGGGGAGACCCAGTACTTC. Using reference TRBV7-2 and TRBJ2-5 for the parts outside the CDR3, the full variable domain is GAGVSQSPSNKVTEKGKDVELRCDPISGHTALYWYRQSLGQGLEFLIYFQGNSAPDKSGLPSDRFSAERTGGSVSTLTIQRTQQEDSAVYLCASSPRGRRGETQYFGPGTRLLVL.